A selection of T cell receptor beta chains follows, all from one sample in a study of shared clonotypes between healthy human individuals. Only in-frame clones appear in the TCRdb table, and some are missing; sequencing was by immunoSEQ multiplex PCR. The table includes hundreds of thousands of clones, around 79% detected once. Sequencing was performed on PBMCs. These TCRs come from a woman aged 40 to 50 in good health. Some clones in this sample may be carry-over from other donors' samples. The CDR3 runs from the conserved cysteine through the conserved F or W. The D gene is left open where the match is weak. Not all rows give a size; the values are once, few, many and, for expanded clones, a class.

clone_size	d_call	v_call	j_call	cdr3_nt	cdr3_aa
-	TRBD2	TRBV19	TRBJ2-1	TGTGCCAGTAAGGCCCCGGGGGGGAATGAGCAGTTCTTC	CASKAPGGNEQFF
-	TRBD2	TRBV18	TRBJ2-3	TGTGCCAGCTCACCTAGGGCTAGCGGGAGTACAGATACGCAGTATTTT	CASSPRASGSTDTQYF
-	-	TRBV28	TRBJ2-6	TGTGCCTCCACTACGGGGGCCAACGTCCTGACTTTC	CASTTGANVLTF
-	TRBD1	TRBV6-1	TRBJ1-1	TGTGCCAGCAGTGATGCGGGGGACAGGGAAGCTTTCTTT	CASSDAGDREAFF
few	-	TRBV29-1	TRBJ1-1	TGCAGCGCCCAGGAGGGGGTTGAAGCTTTCTTT	CSAQEGVEAFF
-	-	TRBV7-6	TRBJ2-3	TGTGCCAGCAGCCTTGGAGGGGTAACAGATACGCAGTATTTT	CASSLGGVTDTQYF
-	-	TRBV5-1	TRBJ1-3	TGCGCCAGCAGCCAGGGACACTTGAGCTCTGGAAACACCATATATTTT	CASSQGHLSSGNTIYF
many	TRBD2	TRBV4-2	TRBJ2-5	TGTGCCAGCAGCCAAGATCTCGATAGACCTCTAGCGGGAGGGAAAGAGACCCAGTACTTC	CASSQDLDRPLAGGKETQYF
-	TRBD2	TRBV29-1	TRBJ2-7	TGCAGCGTTGAGGGGACTAGCGGGAGGGCCTACGAGCAGTACTTC	CSVEGTSGRAYEQYF
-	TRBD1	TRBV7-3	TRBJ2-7	TGTGCCAGCAGCTTAGTCGGGACAGACCCCCACGAGCAGTACTTC	CASSLVGTDPHEQYF
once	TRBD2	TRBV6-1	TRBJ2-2	TGTGCCAGCAGTGAAAGGAGGGGACTAGCGGGCGCCGGGGAGCTGTTTTTT	CASSERRGLAGAGELFF
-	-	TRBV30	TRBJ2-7	TGTGCCTGGAGTGTACAAGGGACATGGCGGTACTTC	CAWSVQGTWRYF
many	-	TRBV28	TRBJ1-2	TGTGCCAGCAGTTTAGTACGGGATGGCTACACCTTC	CASSLVRDGYTF
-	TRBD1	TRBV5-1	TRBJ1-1	TGCGCCAGCAGCCCAGGACAGGGGATTGAAGCTTTCTTT	CASSPGQGIEAFF
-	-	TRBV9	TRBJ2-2	TGTGCCAGCAGCGAGAGCATCGCGAACACCGGGGAGCTGTTTTTT	CASSESIANTGELFF
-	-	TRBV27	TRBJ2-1	TGTGCCAGCAGTAGGGGACTGTACAATGAGCAGTTCTTC	CASSRGLYNEQFF
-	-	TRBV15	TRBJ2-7	TGTGCCACCCGCTTGTGGGAGTACTTC	CATRLWEYF
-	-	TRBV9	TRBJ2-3	TGTGCCAGCAGCGGAGGAACGATGGGAACAGATACGCAGTATTTT	CASSGGTMGTDTQYF
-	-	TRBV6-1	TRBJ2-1	TGTGCCAGCAGTAGTTCGGGGACTTCCTACAATGAGCAGTTCTTC	CASSSSGTSYNEQFF
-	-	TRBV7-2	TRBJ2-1	TGTGCCAGCAGCTTAGGCAGGGACTCTAACAATGAGCAGTTCTTC	CASSLGRDSNNEQFF
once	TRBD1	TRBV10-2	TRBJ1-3	TGCGCCAGCAGCGAAACTGGGACAGTTGGAAACACCATATATTTT	CASSETGTVGNTIYF
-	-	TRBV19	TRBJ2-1	TGTGCCAGTAGTATTTTAAGAAGGGGAGATGAGCAGTTCTTC	CASSILRRGDEQFF
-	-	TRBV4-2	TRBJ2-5	TGTGCCAGCAGCCAAGACCCCCTGGGTGTAACTAGCTCGGAGACCCAGTACTTC	CASSQDPLGVTSSETQYF
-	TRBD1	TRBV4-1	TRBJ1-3	TGCGCCAGCAGCCAACCGGGACAGCCGCCTGGAAACACCATATATTTT	CASSQPGQPPGNTIYF
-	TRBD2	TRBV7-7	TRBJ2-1	TGTGCCGGATGTAGCGGGAGGTCCCTGTACAATGAGCAGTTCTTC	CAGCSGRSLYNEQFF
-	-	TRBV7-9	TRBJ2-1	TGTGCCAGCAGCTCGTACCCGCAGGGTTTGTACAATGAGCAGTTCTTC	CASSSYPQGLYNEQFF
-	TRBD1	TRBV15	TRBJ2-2	TGTGCCACCAGCAGGACAGGGCTCAGGTCCGGGGAGCTGTTTTTT	CATSRTGLRSGELFF
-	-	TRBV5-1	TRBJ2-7	TGCGCCAGCAGCTTGGCCGACCAGGGTAACGAGCAGTACTTC	CASSLADQGNEQYF
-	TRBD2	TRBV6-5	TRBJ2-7	TGTGCCAGCAGGAGACTAGCGGGAGGCGAGCAGTACTTC	CASRRLAGGEQYF
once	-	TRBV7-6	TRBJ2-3	TGTGCCAGCAGCTTAGGAACAGGGTGGGCAGATACGCAGTATTTT	CASSLGTGWADTQYF
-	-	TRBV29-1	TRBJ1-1	TGCAGCGTTTGGGGGGGGTACACTGAAGCTTTCTTT	CSVWGGYTEAFF
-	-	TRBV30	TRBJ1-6	TGTGCCTGGAGTGTAGGCAGGGGAGAGAGTTCACCCCTCCACTTT	CAWSVGRGESSPLHF
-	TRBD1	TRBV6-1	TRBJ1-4	TGTGCCAGCAGTAACCGGGACAGGGCGGTTGAAAAACTGTTTTTT	CASSNRDRAVEKLFF
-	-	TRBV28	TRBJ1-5	TGTGCCAGCAGCCTGGGGGGGTTTTCTGGCAATCAGCCCCAGCATTTT	CASSLGGFSGNQPQHF
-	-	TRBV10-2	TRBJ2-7	TGCGCCAGCAGGAACTCCGCCTACGAGCAGTACTTC	CASRNSAYEQYF
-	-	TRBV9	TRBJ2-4	TGTGCCAGCAGCCTTACCGACAGCCTGGCCATTCAGTACTTC	CASSLTDSLAIQYF
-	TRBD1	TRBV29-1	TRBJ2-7	TGCAGCGCACGGACAGGGGGCGCTGTCTACGAGCAGTACTTC	CSARTGGAVYEQYF
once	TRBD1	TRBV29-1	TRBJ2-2	TGCAGCGTGGGGACAGGGAACACCGGGGAGCTGTTTTTT	CSVGTGNTGELFF
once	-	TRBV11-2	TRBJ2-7	TGTGCCAGCAGCAGGGCCAAGGCGGTCCACGAGCAGTACTTC	CASSRAKAVHEQYF
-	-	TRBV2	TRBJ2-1	TGTGCCAGCAGGACCCTTTGGGCAAATTACAATGAGCAGTTCTTC	CASRTLWANYNEQFF
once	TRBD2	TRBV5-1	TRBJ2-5	TGCGCCAGCAGCCCCCAGGGACTAGTAGTGGAAGAGACCCAGTACTTC	CASSPQGLVVEETQYF
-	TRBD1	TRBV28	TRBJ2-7	TGTGCCAGCAGTACCGGGACAGGGACCTACGAGCAGTACTTC	CASSTGTGTYEQYF
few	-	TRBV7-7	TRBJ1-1	TGTGCCAGCAGCATAGACAGGAACACTGAAGCTTTCTTT	CASSIDRNTEAFF
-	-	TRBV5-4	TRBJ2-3	TGTGCCAGCAGCGGCCGGGCCGCTGGGGATACGCAGTATTTT	CASSGRAAGDTQYF
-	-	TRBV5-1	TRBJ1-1	TGCGCCAGCAGCTTGGGACAGAGGAACACTGAAGCTTTCTTT	CASSLGQRNTEAFF
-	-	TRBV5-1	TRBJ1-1	TGCGCCAGCAGCTTGGGGGGGGCGAGGAACACTGAAGCTTTCTTT	CASSLGGARNTEAFF
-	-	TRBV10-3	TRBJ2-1	TGTGCCACCCGGCAGGGTTACAATGAGCAGTTCTTC	CATRQGYNEQFF
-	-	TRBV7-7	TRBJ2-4	TGTGCCAGCAGCCGTCCCGGGACTTCTCCCAAAAACATTCAGTACTTC	CASSRPGTSPKNIQYF
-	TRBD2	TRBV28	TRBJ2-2	TGTGCCAGCTTAGCGGGAAGGGAAACCGGGGAGCTGTTTTTT	CASLAGRETGELFF
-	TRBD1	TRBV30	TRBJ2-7	TGTGCCTGGAGTGGAAGGGACAGATGGTCCTACGAGCAGTACTTC	CAWSGRDRWSYEQYF
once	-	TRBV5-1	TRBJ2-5	TGCGCCAGCAGCTCTAGGGGCGGACAGGGAGGGAATGTAGAGACCCAGTACTTC	CASSSRGGQGGNVETQYF